This T cell receptor beta chain came from a study of blood T cell repertoires in COVID-19. Study at large: PBMCs, B-cell-depleted T cells, or T cells provided the cDNA or gDNA that made up the material.

Study processing details: Amplifying reference gene primers gave estimates of nucleated cell counts. Clones were sequenced by immunoSEQ multiplex PCR, and TCRdb holds only the in-frame ones, with some missing. V and J calls and clone size are those listed in that table; D and trimming were worked out from the DNA. Of about 110,000 clones in the sample, 75% to 80% were seen once. V shed 0 bases, J shed 6 bases, and the junction held 8 bases outside the gene matches. The CDR3 extends over 16 amino acids. Germline CDR1 is SQVTM and CDR2 is ANQGSEA. The clonotype comes from a woman older than 75 with active or convalescent COVID-19. This chain connects TRBV29-1 to TRBJ2-7; 13 nucleotides match TRBD2. The sample was peripheral blood. CDR3 region: CSVEDLGLAGLGEQYF. DNA of the CDR3: TGCAGCGTTGAAGATCTGGGACTAGCGGGATTGGGCGAGCAGTACTTC.